A single sample is the source of the 11 T cell receptor beta chains below, sequenced in a study of blood T cell repertoires in COVID-19 (dated by TCRdb to about 2020). Libraries were built with the immunoSEQ multiplex PCR assay. The immuneACCESS repertoire file appears here via TCRdb, limited to in-frame rearrangements. These files lack a portion of the clones; in checked studies, under half of the deficit traces to unresolved V genes, and the cause of the others is not known. The table for this sample lists some 210,000 clones; around four fifths of them were counted only once. The ten largest clonotypes hold around 7.3% of the sample. The sample was peripheral blood. These receptors were obtained from a woman in her 50s with active or convalescent COVID-19.

The CDR3 here is CSVEIRDNEQFF. Here the CDR3 DNA reads TGCAGCGTTGAAATACGGGACAATGAGCAGTTCTTC. This rearrangement joins TRBV29-1 to TRBJ2-1; D gene ambiguous. The germline V gene has CDR1 SQVTM and CDR2 ANQGSEA. Deletions cut 2 bases from V and 5 bases from J, with 7 bases between. The CDR3 extends over 12 amino acids.

The V and J genes are TRBV15 and TRBJ2-3; 8 nucleotides agree with TRBD2. The CDR3 sequence is 16 residues long. Germline V gives CDR1 LNHNV, CDR2 YYDKDF (reference sequence). V was clipped by 0 bases and J by 4 bases; unmatched bases: 6. CDR3 amino acids: CATSRDVGGGPDTQYF. DNA for the CDR3: TGTGCCACCAGCAGAGATGTGGGCGGGGGGCCAGATACGCAGTATTTT. Variable domain in full (rest from reference TRBV15 and TRBJ2-3): DAMVIQNPRYQVTQFGKPVTLSCSQTLNHNVMYWYQQKSSQAPKLLFHYYDKDFNNEADTPDNFQSRRPNTSFCFLDIRSPGLGDTAMYLCATSRDVGGGPDTQYFGPGTRLTVL.

The rearrangement links TRBV7-9 to TRBJ2-7; D is perhaps TRBD2 (6 bases). This CDR3 spans 12 amino acids. Germline CDR1 reads SEHNR; CDR2 reads FQNEAQ (reference sequence). Deletions cut 5 bases from V and 7 bases from J, with 12 bases between. In DNA form, the CDR3 reads TGTGCCAGCAGCGGGGACTTTGGGGAGCAGTACTTC. Its protein is CASSGDFGEQYF.

The gene calls are TRBV2 and TRBJ2-7; TRBD2 is a possible D gene (6 bases). The CDR3 spans 11 residues. V lost 10 bases, J lost 2 bases, and 9 bases lay in between. CDR1 is SNHLY, CDR2 FYNNEI, per germline. The CDR3, as DNA: TGTGCCACCCGGAGGGCCTACGAGCAGTACTTC. Translated, it gives CATRRAYEQYF.

The V and J genes are TRBV5-1 and TRBJ1-2, with 9 bases identical to TRBD1. The length of the CDR3 is 16 residues. Germline V gene data show CDR1 as SGHRS and CDR2 as YFSETQ. V dropped 4 bases and J dropped 7; count of bases not matched to a gene: 14. The chain's CDR3 is CASSLRPGQGFSGYTF. In DNA form, the CDR3 reads TGCGCCAGCAGCCTTAGACCGGGACAGGGTTTTTCTGGCTACACCTTC.

This clone appeared a few times. The rearrangement uses TRBV28 and TRBJ1-1, with 12 bases fitting TRBD1. The CDR3 runs to 16 residues. Germline trimming cut 5 bases from V and 4 bases from J; bases unmatched to any gene: 8. Germline CDR1 and CDR2: MDHEN and SYDVKM. In DNA form, the CDR3 reads TGTGCCAGCAGTCCGACGGGACAGGGGGCGATCACTGAAGCTTTCTTT. Amino acid sequence: CASSPTGQGAITEAFF.

The J gene is TRBJ1-4, the V gene TRBV3-1 (or the pseudogene TRBV3-2), with 7 bases lining up with TRBD1. Looked up from germline, CDR1 is LGHDT and CDR2 is YNNKEL (reference sequence). This CDR3 contains 16 residues. Trimming at V came to 4 bases and at J to 7 bases, leaving 12 bases not matched to a gene. DNA for the CDR3: TGTGCCAGCAGCCGCCGATCCCCAGGGGGGACTGAAAAACTGTTTTTT. Translated, it gives CASSRRSPGGTEKLFF.

The chain combines TRBV10-3 with TRBJ2-1; D may be TRBD1 (5 bases). Trimming cost V 6 bases and J 4 bases, with 10 bases left between them. Germline V gives CDR1 ENHRY, CDR2 SYGVKD. The CDR3 has 13 amino acids. The CDR3 bases are TGTGCCATCAGCCTACAGGAGTACAATGAGCAGTTCTTC. Translated: CAISLQEYNEQFF.

This clone has only a few counts. The chain has TRBV5-4 and TRBJ1-4, with D possibly matching TRBD1 (5 bases). This CDR3 comprises 16 residues. Trimming left V 3 bases short and J 0 bases short, with 12 bases between. Germline-derived CDR1 and CDR2 are SGHNT and YYREEE (reference sequence). CDR3 DNA: TGTGCCAGCAGCTATAAAACAGGATCAACTAATGAAAAACTGTTTTTT. This encodes CASSYKTGSTNEKLFF.

The V and J genes are TRBV10-3 and TRBJ1-1; D is ambiguous. Deletions cut 7 bases from V and 1 base from J, with 10 bases between. This CDR3 has 13 residues. CDR1 and CDR2 from the germline V gene are ENHRY and SYGVKD. CDR3 region: CAINGQPNTEAFF. Here the CDR3 DNA reads TGTGCCATCAATGGGCAGCCGAACACTGAAGCTTTCTTT.

CDR3 loop: CASSLRDRGGRTEAFF. The DNA for the CDR3 is TGTGCCAGCAGCTTACGGGACAGGGGGGGGCGAACTGAAGCTTTCTTT. The genes are TRBV11-2 and TRBJ1-1, with 11 bases aligning to TRBD1. With 2 bases clipped from V and 5 bases from J, the junction kept 7 bases outside the gene matches. There are 16 residues in the CDR3. CDR1 and CDR2 from the germline V gene are SGHAT and FQNNGV.